A selection of T cell receptor beta chains follows, all from one sample in a study of graft-versus-host responses after intestinal transplantation. Assay: immunoSEQ multiplex PCR; the TCRdb copy retains only in-frame clones and omits some. Here the sample spans under 2,500 clones, about 78% being singletons. The sample in question was ileum tissue, obtained 18 days after transplant. The receptors here all came from a human patient who received an intestinal transplant, so some T cells may come from the graft donor. CDR3s leave out the opening cysteine and the closing phenylalanine or tryptophan. The listing skips clone size in some rows; elsewhere it reads once, few, many or a size class.

v_gene,abundance,j_gene,CDR3aa
TRBV6-5,.,TRBJ2-3,ASSYGPGSFADTQY
TRBV25-1,.,TRBJ1-2,TSSPRTGGFYGYT
TRBV15,.,TRBJ1-5,ATSRGQGLNQPQH
TRBV6-5,once,TRBJ2-1,ASSYSGSGEQF
TRBV4-1,.,TRBJ2-6,ASSQTGASSGANVLT
TRBV2,few,TRBJ2-7,ASSDLGVSSYEQY
TRBV10-2,.,TRBJ1-2,ASRTGYGYT
TRBV13,.,TRBJ2-2,ASSLSGRRTGELF
TRBV10-3,.,TRBJ2-7,AISPDSSYEQY
TRBV30,.,TRBJ2-7,AWGQGYEQY
TRBV5-1,once,TRBJ1-6,ASSPGHDNSPLH
TRBV2,.,TRBJ1-6,ASSQQGFYNSPLH
TRBV4-3,.,TRBJ1-4,ASSQKKFGPSGEKLF
TRBV25-1,few,TRBJ2-7,ASSEYTYEQY
TRBV7-9,.,TRBJ1-4,ASSLDRGRTNEKLF
TRBV7-9,.,TRBJ2-7,ASSTGGTPHYEQY
TRBV9,.,TRBJ2-1,ASSVGGGFNEQF
TRBV19,.,TRBJ2-4,ASSIDGGGIIQY
TRBV5-2,.,TRBJ2-6,ASKPTRSTQSRANVLT
TRBV30,.,TRBJ2-5,AWNEGEETQY
TRBV25-1,.,TRBJ2-5,ASTPGLPQETQY
TRBV6-5,.,TRBJ1-5,ASSYGQNQPQH
TRBV18,.,TRBJ1-1,ASSPPRVGNTEAF
TRBV7-9,.,TRBJ2-7,ASSLEGTYYEQY
TRBV19,.,TRBJ1-2,ASSIERGLIYGYT
TRBV5-6,.,TRBJ2-2,ASSLESGRGTYTGELF
TRBV30,.,TRBJ2-2,AWSVAQGGFTGELF
TRBV6-1,.,TRBJ2-7,ASSGLLGLAGDEQY
TRBV21-1,.,TRBJ1-5,ASSLYLLHWHHQPQH
TRBV6-1,.,TRBJ2-7,ASSVEDDGAYEQY
TRBV25-1,.,TRBJ2-5,ASSDSNQETQY
TRBV25-1,.,TRBJ2-1,ASNGTSGSNEQF
TRBV4-1,.,TRBJ2-7,ASSHELLVRVEQY
TRBV7-6,.,TRBJ2-1,ASSLEFSSYNEQF
TRBV25-1,.,TRBJ2-4,ASSAETGVDKNIQY